This T cell receptor (beta chain) was sequenced in a study of blood T cell repertoires in COVID-19 (TCRdb year 2020). Regarding the complete study: The collaborator samples originated in the United States, Italy and Spain and spanned the acute and convalescent phases of COVID-19. Samples came from the ongoing ImmuneRACE study (first 160 participants) plus 1,254 subjects from 6 global collaborators. The repertoires were released in a freely available public database intended as a resource for research on the immune response to SARS-CoV-2. Where HLA class I and class II types were available, the types were taken from metadata supplied by the sample provider, not from assay-based typing. Deeply sampled blood TCRbeta repertoires from subjects exposed to, actively infected with, or recovered from COVID-19 were included in the dataset. The prospective study material was composed of cDNA or gDNA derived from T cells, B-cell-depleted T cells, or PBMCs. The sample metadata nearly always contained a de-identified subject ID, COVID-19 status, age in years and sex.

At one collaborating source in Seattle, patients were enrolled during active infection and were followed longitudinally through the course of disease. Whole blood was collected in K2EDTA tubes by collaborating institutions according to the institutions' own protocols. For TCRbeta analysis, collaborator samples were shipped as frozen whole blood, as isolated PBMCs, or as DNA extracted from either sample type. About this clone: Its antigen remains unidentified. Per-nucleotide qualities are absent, and no much larger clonotype sits a single base away.

Study-level results and caveats: Clinical and demographic metadata were provided uncurated, with the amount varying by source and participant.

The immunoSEQ Assay, a bias-controlled multiplex PCR, was used to amplify TCRbeta CDR3 regions from genomic DNA. Under the source paper's analysis protocol: Within the assay, amplification of reference gene primers was used to estimate how many nucleated cells each sample contained. To quantify the absolute abundance of each unique TCRbeta CDR3 rearrangement, sequence reads were collapsed and filtered. For each sample, productive Simpson clonality was calculated as the square root of Simpson's diversity index over productive rearrangements. In TCRdb, the immuneACCESS table is reduced to in-frame sequences with V and J assigned. These tables do not hold every clone; where another copy was compared, an unresolved V gene accounts for under half, and the others remain unexplained. That table gives V, J and clone size, and the DNA gave D and trimming. The sample has nearly 350,000 clones on record, around nine tenths of them singletons. Around 7.9% of the sample belongs to the ten largest clones.

Sequenced input: peripheral blood. The TCR originated in a woman aged 70-85 years with COVID-19, enrolled during active disease.

The DNA sequence reads TGTGCCAGCAGGGGACAGGGGACGTATCAGCCCCAGCATTTT. The encoded protein is CASRGQGTYQPQHF. This chain joins TRBV28 to TRBJ1-5, and 10 bases in between align with TRBD1. V loses 6 bases at its end and J loses 5 bases; junction bases beyond the gene matches: 4. From its cysteine to its phenylalanine, the CDR3 spans 14 amino acids. CDR3 DNA is the only sequence kept; it has 42 bases, read in frame from the first base. Sequences MDHEN (CDR1) and SYDVKM (CDR2) are obtained from the germline V gene.